Below, 8 T cell receptor beta chains from the same sample are listed, as sequenced in a study of blood T cell repertoires in COVID-19. Clones were read by immunoSEQ multiplex PCR, and TCRdb kept only the in-frame ones, dropping some. Among approximately 270,000 clones, 85% to 90% were seen once, and the ten largest hold roughly 1.8%. Sequenced sample: PBMCs or T cells enriched from blood (not recorded which). These TCRs come from an older woman who had recovered from COVID-19.

This rearrangement joins TRBV29-1 to TRBJ2-3, with 7 bases matching TRBD2. Germline loops: CDR1 SQVTM, CDR2 ANQGSEA. V trimming: 7 bases; J trimming: 2 bases; junction bases outside the gene matches: 9. This CDR3 contains 14 residues. CDR3 in DNA: TGCAGCGGGAACGGGGGGTCCTCCACAGATACGCAGTATTTT. Protein: CSGNGGSSTDTQYF.

The V gene is TRBV18, the J gene TRBJ2-7; 11 nucleotides agree with TRBD2. V trimming: 3 bases; J trimming: 7 bases; junction bases outside the gene matches: 8. This CDR3 is 15 amino acids long. The V gene's germline CDR1 is KGHSH and CDR2 LQKENI. CDR3 coding DNA: TGTGCCAGCTCACCTTACCTAGCGGGGGGCAGGGAGCAGTACTTC. This encodes CASSPYLAGGREQYF.

V and J are TRBV6-4 and TRBJ1-2, with D perhaps matching TRBD1 (6 bases). V dropped 4 bases and J dropped 4 bases, with 10 bases sitting between them. There are 13 residues in the CDR3. Per germline, CDR1 MRHNA and CDR2 SNTAGT. As DNA, the CDR3 is TGTGCCAGCAGTGCGGGGGGCAGCTATGGCTACACCTTC. Its translation is CASSAGGSYGYTF.

The V call is TRBV7-8, the J call TRBJ2-7, with 10 nucleotides matching TRBD1. Trimming at V came to 4 bases and at J to 5 bases, leaving 8 bases not matched to a gene. The germline V gene has CDR1 SGHVS and CDR2 FQNEAQ. The CDR3 runs to 15 residues. The CDR3 DNA is TGTGCCAGCAGCTCTCGACAGGGGGCGGTAAACGAGCAGTACTTC. This codes for CASSSRQGAVNEQYF.

The chain has TRBV5-4 and TRBJ2-7; 8 bases are shared with TRBD1. Germline V lookup: CDR1 SGHNT, CDR2 YYREEE (reference sequence). V was pared by 3 bases and J by 7 bases, with 3 bases of the junction left unmatched. The CDR3 consists of 12 residues. CDR3 residues: CASSYGTGEQYF. The CDR3 coding sequence is TGTGCCAGCAGCTATGGGACAGGTGAGCAGTACTTC.

The chain employs TRBV7-2 and TRBJ2-7; no reliable D call. CDR1 and CDR2 (germline): SGHTA, FQGNSA. The V end lost 5 bases, the J end lost 0 bases, and 11 bases lay between the germline ends. The CDR3 has 14 residues. The DNA for the CDR3 is TGTGCCAGCAGCCTACAGAGAAGCTCCTACGAGCAGTACTTC. It encodes CASSLQRSSYEQYF. The full variable domain, its missing parts supplied by reference TRBV7-2 and TRBJ2-7, is GAGVSQSPSNKVTEKGKDVELRCDPISGHTALYWYRQSLGQGLEFLIYFQGNSAPDKSGLPSDRFSAERTGGSVSTLTIQRTQQEDSAVYLCASSLQRSSYEQYFGPGTRLTVT.

V is TRBV2 and J is TRBJ1-4; tentatively, D is TRBD1 (6 bases). The CDR3 totals 14 residues. V was cut by 8 bases and J by 0 bases, with 10 bases left in between. Germline V CDR1 and CDR2: SNHLY, FYNNEI. This CDR3 is CASRRQATNEKLFF. The CDR3 DNA sequence: TGTGCCAGCCGAAGACAGGCAACTAATGAAAAACTGTTTTTT.

The chain couples TRBV5-1 to TRBJ2-3; tentative D call: TRBD1 (5 bases). The CDR3 has 14 amino acids. The germline V and J ends were trimmed by 0 bases and 4 bases, with 9 bases remaining between them. Germline lookup yields CDR1 SGHRS and CDR2 YFSETQ. The CDR3 reads CASSLGQPADTQYF. CDR3 coding DNA: TGCGCCAGCAGCTTGGGACAGCCCGCAGATACGCAGTATTTT.